This TCR beta chain was observed in a study of blood T cell repertoires in COVID-19 (dated by TCRdb to about 2020). Background for the entire study: Samples covering the acute and convalescent phases of COVID-19 were provided by collaborators in the United States, Italy and Spain. Sample metadata almost always included a de-identified subject ID, COVID-19 status, age in years and sex. Where available, HLA class I and class II types were obtained from metadata supplied by the sample provider rather than from assay-based typing. The prospective study material was composed of cDNA or gDNA derived from T cells, B-cell-depleted T cells, or PBMCs. Deeply sampled blood TCRbeta repertoires from subjects exposed to, actively infected with, or recovered from COVID-19 were included in the dataset. The samples were drawn from two sources: the first 160 participants of the ongoing ImmuneRACE study, and 1,254 subjects contributed by 6 global collaborators. The repertoires were released in a freely available public database meant as a resource for research on the immune response to SARS-CoV-2.

Inclusive of the bounding cysteine and phenylalanine, the CDR3 is 12 residues long. The sequence is cut down to CDR3 DNA, 36 bases in frame from base 1. Reading the germline V gene gives CDR1 MNHEY and CDR2 SVGAGI. Trimming accounts for 8 bases at V and 2 bases at J, while the number of junction bases matched to no gene is 2. General conclusions and limits of the study: The amount of clinical and demographic metadata varied by source and participant and was provided uncurated.

The immunoSEQ Assay, a bias-controlled multiplex PCR, was used to amplify TCRbeta CDR3 regions from genomic DNA. As for the original processing: Nucleated cell counts per sample were estimated from amplification of reference gene primers within the assay. Sequence reads were collapsed and filtered to measure the absolute abundance of every unique TCRbeta CDR3 rearrangement. For each sample, productive Simpson clonality was calculated as the square root of Simpson's diversity index over productive rearrangements. TCRdb mirrors the immuneACCESS table, restricted to in-frame sequences. Some clones are absent from its copies; in checked studies, under half trace to an unresolved V gene, and the reason for the others is unknown. That table is the source of V, J and clone size, and D and trimming were worked out from the DNA. The sample records some 95,000 clones, more than 70% of which are singletons. The leading ten clones occupy around 24% of the sample.

Collaborating institutions collected whole blood in K2EDTA tubes following their own protocols. For TCRbeta analysis, collaborators shipped samples in one of three forms: frozen whole blood, isolated PBMCs, or DNA extracted from either of those sample types. About this clone itself: The antigen this receptor binds is unknown. Base quality data are lacking; no much larger clone is found one base away.

This clonotype was obtained from a man aged 65 to 85 with acute or convalescent COVID-19. Source material: peripheral blood. Recombination connected TRBV6-5 to TRBJ2-7, with TRBD1 identical over 8 junction bases. The nucleotide sequence is TGTGCCAGCTTACAGGGGGCCTACGAGCAGTACTTC. Its amino acids are CASLQGAYEQYF.